The sequence of this TCR beta chain was determined in a study of CD8 T cells in Susac syndrome. V was cut by 3 bases and J by 6 bases, with 12 bases left in between. This CDR3 is built from 13 residues. Per germline, CDR1 MDHEN and CDR2 SYDVKM. It was negative isolation that provided the CD8+ and CD4+ T cells, whereas TEMRA cells were enriched by FACS. cDNA came from 0.5 to 1 ug RNA primed by random hexamers. Amplification of TCR beta CDR3 by immunoSEQ multiplex PCR spanned 54 Vbeta and 13 Jbeta. TCRdb ran MiXCR on the immunoSEQ multiplex PCR reads and lists one entry per CDR3 protein. The sample has some 99,000 distinct CDR3 sequences; roughly 95% are singletons.

The TCR sequence derives from a human donor in good health. The genes are TRBV28 and TRBJ2-7; D is unresolved. The sequenced sample was CD4+ T cells from PBMCs. CDR3 sequence reads: CASSLNGPGEQYF. CDR3 sequence (DNA): TGTGCCAGCAGTTTGAACGGCCCAGGCGAGCAGTACTTC.